The rows below give T cell receptor beta chains drawn from one sample of a study of molecular identifiers for immune sequencing clone quantification. TCRdb fed the PCR reads into MiXCR, producing one record per CDR3 protein. Among 300,000 to 350,000 distinct CDR3 sequences listed, 20% to 25% were seen once. The sequencing input was naive CD8+ T cells from blood, with Jurkat cell RNA spiked in. Receptor source: a human donor in good health. Some libraries in this study had Jurkat cell RNA spiked in. Each CDR3 is given with its conserved first and last residue. Each record gives: J gene, V gene, CDR3 protein.

>TRBJ2-7|TRBV7-2
CASSLSPGRVYEQYF
>TRBJ2-3|TRBV5-6
CASSWNKGGRIADTQYF
>TRBJ2-5|TRBV7-9
CASSSGLQAETQYF
>TRBJ2-7|TRBV12-3/TRBV12-4
CASSFRGYEQYF
>TRBJ1-2|TRBV12-3/TRBV12-4
CASSTDGYGYAF
>TRBJ2-2|TRBV6-5
CASSYWQENTGELFF
>TRBJ1-6|TRBV7-8
CASSLAFSGADSPLHF
>TRBJ2-7|TRBV25-1
CASSEGPGSSYEQYF
>TRBJ1-5|TRBV7-9
CASSSSTTPNQPQHF
>TRBJ2-7|TRBV6-5
CASRQQGNDEQYF
>TRBJ2-1|TRBV11-2
CASSSPTVYNEQFF
>TRBJ2-3|TRBV7-2
CASSLNPGSSGTQYF
>TRBJ2-7|TRBV27
CASSFGGGYEQYF
>TRBJ1-5|TRBV13
CASSQRGGGRDNQPQHF
>TRBJ2-2|TRBV6-6
CASSPPQWGPRATGELFF
>TRBJ1-2|TRBV7-8
CASSLEARTAQFSYTF
>TRBJ2-3|TRBV7-2
CASSDPVGLGFSTDTQYF
>TRBJ2-5|TRBV20-1
CSAQPQRLAEETQYF
>TRBJ2-5|TRBV14
CASSQVLGFQETQYF
>TRBJ1-1|TRBV6-2/TRBV6-3
CASTNLQMNTEAFF
>TRBJ2-3|TRBV6-6
CASRTDTQYF
>TRBJ1-5|TRBV2
CASSEPGNPNQPQHF
>TRBJ1-4|TRBV21-1
CASSPNDSKNPETTNEKLFF
>TRBJ2-4|TRBV7-9
CASSLARENIQYF